This T cell receptor beta chain was identified in a study of blood T cell repertoires in COVID-19 (dated by TCRdb to about 2020). As for the study more broadly: Collaborator samples came from the United States, Italy and Spain and covered acute and convalescent phases of COVID-19. The repertoires were made available in a free public database intended to serve as a resource for research on the immune response to SARS-CoV-2. Where HLA class I and class II types were available, the types were taken from metadata supplied by the sample provider, not from assay-based typing. The prospective study material was composed of cDNA or gDNA derived from T cells, B-cell-depleted T cells, or PBMCs. Sample metadata almost always included a de-identified subject ID, COVID-19 status, age in years and sex. Samples came from the ongoing ImmuneRACE study (first 160 participants) plus 1,254 subjects from 6 global collaborators. Deeply sampled blood TCRbeta repertoires from subjects exposed to, actively infected with, or recovered from COVID-19 were included in the dataset. Overall study results and their limits: The quantity of clinical and demographic metadata differed by source and by participant and was supplied without curation.

Concerning this clone itself: It has no known antigen specificity. No clone much larger than this one lies a single base away; base qualities are absent.

The junction shows trimming of 7 bases on V and 6 bases on J, and the gene matches do not reach 8 bases of it. CDR1 and CDR2 (SNHLY, FYNNEI) derive from the germline V gene. Counted from cysteine to phenylalanine, this CDR3 has 15 amino acids. Only CDR3 DNA is held: 45 bases, read in frame from base 1. In the prospective study, participants were roughly 18 to 89 years old, resided in 24 geographic areas of the United States, and were enrolled through a virtual design. In the prospective study, cohorts were assigned on the basis of participant-reported clinical history obtained from a screening survey and a study questionnaire. Each participant in the prospective study had whole blood, serum and a nasopharyngeal or oropharyngeal swab collected by mobile phlebotomists. Participants in the prospective study had the option to provide additional blood draws and questionnaires over an approximately 2-month period. Prospective study blood samples were shipped either frozen or at room temperature before DNA extraction.

TCRbeta CDR3 regions were amplified from genomic DNA using the immunoSEQ Assay, a bias-controlled multiplex PCR. The source study handled its data this way. Nucleated cell counts per sample were estimated from amplification of reference gene primers within the assay. To quantify the absolute abundance of each unique TCRbeta CDR3 rearrangement, sequence reads were collapsed and filtered. For each sample, productive Simpson clonality was calculated as the square root of Simpson's diversity index over productive rearrangements. What TCRdb holds here is the immuneACCESS table cut down to in-frame rearrangements. Part of the clones is not present; checked against another copy, under half of the missing clones reflect an unresolved V gene, and the others are unexplained. V and J calls and clone size are as listed in that table; D and trimming were resolved from the DNA. The sample table holds roughly 250,000 clones, of which 86% were seen once. The ten largest make up roughly 3.1% of the sample.

The sequence is built from TRBV2 and TRBJ1-5; TRBD1 fits 11 bases in the junction. The sequenced sample consisted of PBMCs or T cells enriched from blood (not recorded which). The source of this sequence is a woman in her 40s with acute COVID-19. The CDR3 amino acid sequence is: CASTTDRGLGQPQHF. The DNA reads TGTGCCAGCACTACGGACAGGGGGCTAGGTCAGCCCCAGCATTTT.